Below, 21 T cell receptor beta chains from the same sample are listed, as sequenced in a study of T cells expressing NK-cell markers. TCRdb re-called the 5' RACE reads, yielding one record per CDR3 amino acid sequence without DNA. Its clone listing holds about 550,000 distinct CDR3 sequences. What was sequenced was blood T cells: a sorted CD56 or NKG2C T cell subset, CD4+ or CD8+ T cells, or bulk PBMC T cells (not recorded which). The receptors come from a man aged 18 to 29 in good health.

This rearrangement joins TRBV20-1 to TRBJ2-4; without DNA, the TCRdb call of TRBD2 cannot be checked. This CDR3 is built from 14 residues. Germline assignment: CDR1 DFQATT and CDR2 SNEGSKA (reference sequence). CDR3: CSASARIAKNIQYF.

The gene calls are TRBV10-3 and TRBJ2-3. There are 13 residues in the CDR3. CDR1 and CDR2 from the germline V gene are ENHRY and SYGVKD. The chain's CDR3 is CAIRVMSADTQYF.

The chain joins TRBV2 to TRBJ2-3; TCRdb designates TRBD2, a call that cannot be tested without DNA. The CDR3 contains 15 residues. In germline, CDR1 is SNHLY, CDR2 FYNNEI. CDR3 sequence reads: CASRPTSGRADTQYF.

V usage is TRBV12-3 or TRBV12-4 and J usage is TRBJ2-7; TCRdb picks TRBD2, but there is no DNA to check that call. This CDR3 has 14 residues. The CDR3 loop reads CASSQWEAIYEQYF.

This sequence joins TRBV7-9 and TRBJ2-1; TCRdb's assignment of TRBD1 cannot be checked, as there is no DNA. This CDR3 is built from 16 residues. Germline V gives CDR1 SEHNR, CDR2 FQNEAQ (reference sequence). The CDR3 here is CASSMNRDPLGNEQFF.

The chain employs TRBV18 and TRBJ1-2. This CDR3 contains 11 residues. Germline V gives CDR1 KGHSH, CDR2 LQKENI. This chain's CDR3 is CASSQEWGYTF.

The rearrangement joins TRBV29-1 to TRBJ1-3. CDR1 is SQVTM and CDR2 is ANQGSEA in the germline V gene. The CDR3 is 14 amino acids. The CDR3 protein is CSVTNQGTGNTIYF.

The CDR3 reads CASSVASGRRTDTQYF. V is TRBV9 and J is TRBJ2-3; TCRdb reports TRBD2, a call that lacks DNA to check it against. The CDR3 contains 16 residues. The germline CDR1 and CDR2 sequences are SGDLS and YYNGEE.

V and J are TRBV11-2 and TRBJ2-7. The germline gives CDR1 SGHAT, CDR2 FQNNGV. This CDR3 contains 17 residues. The CDR3: CASSLDRMGSVVYEQYF.

The rearrangement uses TRBV7-7 and TRBJ2-1; TCRdb outputs TRBD2, but without DNA this stays unchecked. The CDR3 has 15 amino acids. Germline loops: CDR1 SSHAT, CDR2 FNYEAQ (reference sequence). CDR3 in amino acids: CASSVTSGGLNEQFF. Based on the CDR3 plus reference TRBV7-7 and TRBJ2-1, the full variable domain is GAGVSQSPRYKVTKRGQDVTLRCDPISSHATLYWYQQALGQGPEFLTYFNYEAQPDKSGLPSDRFSAERPEGSISTLTIQRTEQRDSAMYRCASSVTSGGLNEQFFGPGTRLTVL.

The chain couples TRBV5-6 to TRBJ2-7. Germline-derived CDR1 and CDR2 are SGHDT and YYEEEE. CDR3 size: 14 residues. CDR3 sequence reads: CASSLAGESYEQYF.

This sequence joins TRBV6-5 and TRBJ1-2. This CDR3 comprises 14 residues. Germline V CDR1 and CDR2: MNHEY, SVGAGI. The CDR3 sequence: CASSSHTQTRGYTF.

The chain has TRBV6-2 or TRBV6-3 and TRBJ2-7; with no DNA, the TCRdb D assignment of TRBD2 cannot be verified. The CDR3 runs 16 residues. The germline V gene encodes CDR1 MNHEY and CDR2 SVGEGT. CDR3: CASSTRFPGGPREQYF.

This chain joins TRBV12-3 or TRBV12-4 and TRBJ2-1; TCRdb names TRBD1, which stays unverified in the absence of DNA. The CDR3 length is 16 residues. CDR3 loop: CASSLRGGPSYNEQFF.

This chain joins TRBV29-1 and TRBJ2-5. Germline lookup yields CDR1 SQVTM and CDR2 ANQGSEA. The CDR3 is 12 amino acids. CDR3 protein: CSVVVGSETQYF.

The rearrangement links TRBV25-1 to TRBJ1-1; TCRdb calls TRBD1, which cannot be checked without DNA. This CDR3 is built from 14 residues. Germline values: CDR1 MGHDK, CDR2 SYGVNS. The CDR3 is CASSGPGANTEAFF. Full variable domain (rest looked up from reference TRBV25-1 and TRBJ1-1): EADIYQTPRYLVIGTGKKITLECSQTMGHDKMYWYQQDPGMELHLIHYSYGVNSTEKGDLSSESTVSRIRTEHFPLTLESARPSHTSQYLCASSGPGANTEAFFGQGTRLTVV.

This chain uses TRBV9 with TRBJ2-1; TCRdb proposes TRBD2, but this gene call is untestable without DNA. There are 14 residues in the CDR3. Per germline, CDR1 SGDLS and CDR2 YYNGEE. The CDR3 loop is CASSPGTSFHEQFF. The variable domain in full, completed from reference TRBV9 and TRBJ2-1, reads DSGVTQTPKHLITATGQRVTLRCSPRSGDLSVYWYQQSLDQGLQFLIQYYNGEERAKGNILERFSAQQFPDLHSELNLSSLELGDSALYFCASSPGTSFHEQFFGPGTRLTVL.

This chain uses TRBV12-3 or TRBV12-4 with TRBJ1-2; absent DNA, TCRdb's TRBD1 call cannot be checked. CDR3 length: 17 amino acids. CDR3 protein: CASRAGSRQGTTYGYTF.

This CDR3 is CASSFRFRVANQETQYF. This sequence joins TRBV5-1 and TRBJ2-5; TCRdb gives TRBD2 as the D gene, but with no DNA this cannot be confirmed. CDR3 length: 17 residues. Germline CDR1 SGHRS, CDR2 YFSETQ.

The V and J genes are TRBV27 and TRBJ2-1; TCRdb selects TRBD2, and the lack of DNA leaves this call unchecked. Germline assignment: CDR1 MNHEY and CDR2 SMNVEV (reference sequence). The CDR3 is 19 amino acids. The CDR3 reads CASSRHGLAGGPPTGRQFF.

V and J are TRBV14 and TRBJ2-2; without DNA, the TCRdb call of TRBD1 cannot be checked. Germline loops: CDR1 SGHDN, CDR2 FVKESK. This CDR3 region has 18 residues. The CDR3 sequence is CASSQDRPGTYNTGELFF.